These 9 T cell receptor beta chains share one sample of origin, sequenced in a study of T cells in localized non-small cell lung cancer. The protocol was immunoSEQ multiplex PCR, while the TCRdb copy is restricted to in-frame clones and leaves out a portion. Counted here are about 30,000 clones, roughly 87% occurring once; the ten biggest clones make up 10%. Sample: peripheral blood, taken before any cancer treatment. The receptors derive from a woman aged 40-70 years with stage I lung adenocarcinoma.

The chain uses TRBV28 and TRBJ2-2, with 7 bases matching TRBD2. The V segment lost 2 bases and the J segment 5 bases; nucleotides outside the gene matches: 11. There are 17 residues in the CDR3. The V gene's germline CDR1 is MDHEN and CDR2 SYDVKM. CDR3 bases: TGTGCCAGCAGTTTAACCTTCGGCGGGAGTTTAACCGGGGAGCTGTTTTTT. Protein sequence: CASSLTFGGSLTGELFF.

V is TRBV4-2 and J is TRBJ2-7; 7 nucleotides match TRBD1. V lost 0 bases and J lost 4; bases outside the gene matches: 6. Germline CDR1 and CDR2: LGHNA and YNFKEQ. The CDR3 runs to 15 residues. The CDR3 DNA reads TGTGCCAGCAGCCAAGATACAGGGGAGAGGTACGAGCAGTACTTC. Its translation is CASSQDTGERYEQYF.

This clone has only a few counts. Other DNA sequences within the sample encode an identical CDR3. The DNA of the CDR3 is TGTGCCAGCAGCTTAGCGAGCGGGGGGGGATCGGAGACCCAGTACTTC. Its protein is CASSLASGGGSETQYF. The chain combines TRBV13 with TRBJ2-5; 10 nucleotides align to TRBD2. CDR3 length: 16 amino acids. Germline CDR1 PRHDT, CDR2 FYEKMQ (reference sequence). The V and J ends lost 1 base and 5 bases, in that order; junction bases with no gene match: 7.

This clone was counted a single time. V is TRBV6-5 and J is TRBJ2-7; the D gene is possibly TRBD2 (5 bases). CDR1 and CDR2 from the germline V gene are MNHEY and SVGAGI. CDR3 length equals 11 residues. The CDR3 region is CVVRDSYEQYF. CDR3 coding DNA: TGTGTCGTACGGGACTCCTACGAGCAGTACTTC.

The count of this clone is one. The CDR3 DNA is TGTGCCAGCAGCGGGGAACAGGGTTTTTACGAGCAGTACTTC. Its protein product is CASSGEQGFYEQYF. The genes are TRBV7-9 and TRBJ2-7; weak D call: TRBD1 (6 bases). CDR3 length: 14 amino acids. CDR1 and CDR2 from the germline V gene are SEHNR and FQNEAQ (reference sequence). The V end lost 5 bases, the J end lost 4 bases, and 15 bases lay between the germline ends. The full variable domain, rest sourced from reference TRBV7-9 and TRBJ2-7, is DTGVSQNPRHKITKRGQNVTFRCDPISEHNRLYWYRQTLGQGPEFLTYFQNEAQLEKSRLLSDRFSAERPKGSFSTLEIQRTEQGDSAMYLCASSGEQGFYEQYFGPGTRLTVT.

The sample holds one count of this clone. The V call is TRBV29-1, the J call TRBJ2-1, with TRBD2 matching 8 bases. The CDR3 is made up of 19 amino acids. Trimming took 7 bases from V and 3 from J; bases not matched to a gene: 23. CDR1 and CDR2 (germline): SQVTM, ANQGSEA. DNA of the CDR3: TGCAGCGCCCCGCCCGGGACTGGGACTAATCGGGGGGGCTACAATGAGCAGTTCTTC. Protein sequence: CSAPPGTGTNRGGYNEQFF.

The chain carries TRBV6-5 and TRBJ2-7; the match to TRBD1 covers 9 bases. The CDR3 has 14 residues. Germline V gives CDR1 MNHEY, CDR2 SVGAGI. The V segment lost 0 bases and the J segment 6 bases; nucleotides outside the gene matches: 3. CDR3 coding DNA: TGTGCCAGCAGTTACTCGGGACAGGGTTTCGAGCAGTACTTC. It encodes CASSYSGQGFEQYF.

V and J are TRBV11-2 and TRBJ2-2; 11 bases are a match to TRBD2. This CDR3 has 18 amino acids. Per the germline V gene, CDR1 is SGHAT and CDR2 is FQNNGV. V trimming: 1 base; J trimming: 2 bases; junction bases outside the gene matches: 6. CDR3: CASSLAIAGGPNTGELFF. The CDR3 coding sequence is TGTGCCAGCAGCTTAGCTATAGCGGGAGGGCCAAACACCGGGGAGCTGTTTTTT.

This clone was detected once. The V call is TRBV29-1, the J call TRBJ2-3, with D maybe TRBD2 (6 bases). In germline, CDR1 is SQVTM, CDR2 ANQGSEA. Trimming left V 7 bases short and J 2 bases short, with 22 bases between. The CDR3 length is 16 residues. The CDR3 DNA sequence: TGCAGCGCCCCTCCCGGGACTCTCACATCCACAGATACGCAGTATTTT. It specifies CSAPPGTLTSTDTQYF.